These 13 T cell receptor beta chains share one sample of origin, sequenced in a study of T-cell reconstitution after alpha-beta-depleted transplantation in children. Unique molecular identifiers were used in preparing the TCRbeta library. TCRdb ran MiXCR on the PCR reads and lists one entry per CDR3 protein. The sample has fewer than 1 million distinct CDR3 sequences, around 15% seen once. The material was PBMCs, mostly from graft donor cells, obtained 360 days after TCRalphabeta/CD19-depleted stem cell transplant. These receptors were taken from a male patient between 5 and 17 years old who had a stem cell transplant for acute lymphoblastic leukemia, so the T cells may come from the graft donor.

This clonotype appeared a few times. The V gene is TRBV20-1, the J gene TRBJ2-7; the D call may be TRBD1 or TRBD2 (6 bases each). The CDR3 runs to 15 residues. V lost 0 bases to trimming and J lost 4 bases, with 16 bases between them. CDR1 and CDR2 (germline): DFQATT, SNEGSKA (reference sequence). CDR3 residues: CSARDQWGALYEQYF. CDR3 DNA: TGCAGTGCTAGAGATCAATGGGGGGCGCTTTACGAGCAGTACTTC.

The chain has TRBV29-1 and TRBJ2-2; D may correspond to TRBD1 or TRBD2 (5 bases each). CDR3 size: 14 residues. Germline V gene lookup returns CDR1 SQVTM and CDR2 ANQGSEA. Trimming shortened V by 0 bases and J by 4 bases, and 9 bases separated the two germline ends. Here the CDR3 reads CSVEEGPSTGELFF. CDR3 bases: TGCAGCGTTGAAGAGGGACCGAGCACCGGGGAGCTGTTTTTT.

This clonotype was counted ten times or more. The V and J genes are TRBV18 and TRBJ1-1, with 9 bases lining up with TRBD1. The V segment lost 1 base and the J segment 3 bases; nucleotides outside the gene matches: 9. CDR1 and CDR2 from the germline V gene are KGHSH and LQKENI. The CDR3 runs to 17 residues. The CDR3 reads CASSPHGLTGGYTEAFF. CDR3 bases: TGTGCCAGCTCACCACACGGCCTGACAGGGGGTTACACTGAAGCTTTCTTT.

This clonotype has more than one count but fewer than ten. The J gene is TRBJ1-1, the V gene TRBV5-6; D unclear. Germline CDR1 is SGHDT and CDR2 is YYEEEE. The CDR3 has 16 residues. Trimming left V 2 bases short and J 7 bases short, with 21 bases between. The CDR3 sequence: CASSFGGSSLTVEAFF. The CDR3 nucleotides read TGTGCCAGCAGCTTCGGAGGTTCTTCCTTGACTGTTGAAGCTTTCTTT. Supplemented by reference TRBV5-6 and TRBJ1-1, the full variable domain reads DAGVTQSPTHLIKTRGQQVTLRCSPKSGHDTVSWYQQALGQGPQFIFQYYEEEERQRGNFPDRFSGHQFPNYSSELNVNALLLGDSALYLCASSFGGSSLTVEAFFGQGTRLTVV.

V gene TRBV9 combines with J gene TRBJ2-7, with D unclear. V was trimmed by 2 bases and J by 3 bases, leaving 9 bases between them. Germline V gives CDR1 SGDLS, CDR2 YYNGEE. The CDR3 has 13 residues. CDR3 bases: TGTGCCAGCAGCGTTGGACCTGTCTACGAGCAGTACTTC. Amino acid sequence: CASSVGPVYEQYF.

This clonotype was recorded many times. The V call is TRBV12-3 or TRBV12-4, the J call TRBJ2-1; 16 positions match TRBD2. There are 17 residues in the CDR3. J gave up 6 bases and V 6 bases, and 8 bases lay outside the gene matches. The chain's CDR3 is CASRGTSGRASSNEQFF. CDR3 bases: TGTGCCAGCAGGGGGACTAGCGGGAGGGCATCGAGCAATGAGCAGTTCTTC.

The table lists this clonotype with a few counts. The CDR3 is CSTETSRQRTQYF. The CDR3 DNA follows: TGCAGCACCGAAACCTCACGCCAGAGAACGCAGTATTTT. The chain combines TRBV29-1 with TRBJ2-3; D is uncertain. The ends were cut back, 8 bases at V and 9 bases at J, with 21 bases in the middle. Germline values: CDR1 SQVTM, CDR2 ANQGSEA. This CDR3 has 13 amino acids.

The sample holds many counts of this clonotype. The J gene is TRBJ1-1, the V gene TRBV5-1; possible D gene TRBD1, 6 bases. The CDR3 is 15 residues long. Germline CDR1 SGHRS, CDR2 YFSETQ. Trimming removed 0 bases at V and 2 bases at J, with 11 bases between. CDR3 nucleotides: TGCGCCAGCAGCTTGGGTGGGGGGCGAAACACTGAAGCTTTCTTT. This translates into CASSLGGGRNTEAFF.

In its sample, this clonotype was seen a few times. The chain has TRBV30 and TRBJ2-1; 10 bases are shared with TRBD2. Looked up from germline, CDR1 is GTSNPN and CDR2 is SVGIG (reference sequence). The CDR3 is 19 residues long. The V and J ends lost 2 bases and 0 bases, in that order; junction bases with no gene match: 13. DNA for the CDR3: TGTGCCTGGAGTAGGCTAGCGGGAGAGCAATTGAGCTCCTACAATGAGCAGTTCTTC. Protein: CAWSRLAGEQLSSYNEQFF.

The chain uses TRBV7-9 and TRBJ2-7; D may match TRBD1 or TRBD2 (6 bases each). The CDR3 length is 15 residues. The ends were cut back, 1 base at V and 3 bases at J, with 13 bases in the middle. The germline V gene encodes CDR1 SEHNR and CDR2 FQNEAQ (reference sequence). In DNA, the CDR3 is TGTGCCAGCAGCTTAGAAGGGGGGTCTTTCTACGAGCAGTACTTC. It specifies CASSLEGGSFYEQYF.

This clonotype was recorded a few times. The rearrangement joins TRBV20-1 to TRBJ2-7, with D possibly TRBD2 on 7 matching bases. Trimming left V 3 bases short and J 3 bases short, with 12 bases between. This CDR3 region has 13 residues. From germline, CDR1 is DFQATT and CDR2 SNEGSKA (reference sequence). This CDR3 reads CSARRGRDYEQYF. The CDR3 bases are TGCAGTGCTAGGCGGGGGCGGGACTACGAGCAGTACTTC.

The sample holds a few counts of this clonotype. V usage is TRBV5-1 and J usage is TRBJ1-1; D not resolved. This CDR3 contains 15 residues. The germline V gene encodes CDR1 SGHRS and CDR2 YFSETQ. Trimming stripped 0 bases from V and 0 bases from J, with 9 bases between. The chain's CDR3 is CASSLGASVNTEAFF. CDR3 bases: TGCGCCAGCAGCTTGGGCGCATCGGTGAACACTGAAGCTTTCTTT.

This clonotype has a count of ten or more. The junction departs from the called germline gene at one end, perhaps through a read error. The V call is TRBV11-2, the J call TRBJ2-7, with 10 bases that match TRBD2. Germline V gene data show CDR1 as SGHAT and CDR2 as FQNNGV. CDR3 length: 15 amino acids. CDR3 in DNA: TGTGCCAGCAGTTTAGGACTAGCGGACCCCTACGAGCAGTACTTC. Translating it yields CASSLGLADPYEQYF.